Below are 24 T cell receptor beta chains sequenced from a single sample in a study of blood T cell repertoires in COVID-19 (dated by TCRdb to 2019 to 2021). The method behind the library was the immunoSEQ multiplex PCR assay. In TCRdb, the immuneACCESS table is reduced to in-frame sequences with V and J assigned. These tables do not hold every clone; where another copy was compared, an unresolved V gene accounts for under half, and the others remain unexplained. The table for this sample lists roughly 180,000 clones; more than 75% of them were counted only once. Clones ranked in the top ten supply more than 7.5% of the sample. What was sequenced was PBMCs or T cells enriched from blood (not recorded which). Receptors were obtained from a woman aged 25 to 39 who had recovered from COVID-19.

The rearrangement uses TRBV10-1 and TRBJ2-2, with 14 bases identical to TRBD2. The ends lost 0 bases at V and 1 base at J; junction bases unmatched: 4. Germline CDR1 WNHNN, CDR2 SYGVQD (reference sequence). This CDR3 is 19 amino acids long. The DNA for the CDR3 is TGCGCCAGCAGTGAGTCGGGACTAGCGGGAGAACAGAACACCGGGGAGCTGTTTTTT. This sequence encodes CASSESGLAGEQNTGELFF.

The rearrangement links TRBV3-1 (or the pseudogene TRBV3-2) to TRBJ2-7; D perhaps matches TRBD1 (6 bases). The CDR3 extends over 15 amino acids. V lost 3 bases and J lost 4, with 16 bases in between. Germline V gene lookup returns CDR1 LGHDT and CDR2 YNNKEL (reference sequence). This chain's CDR3 is CASSQAHRAPYEQYF. CDR3 nucleotides: TGTGCCAGCAGCCAGGCCCACAGGGCGCCTTACGAGCAGTACTTC.

This clone was observed a handful of times. The CDR3 region has the DNA TGTGCCAGCAGTTTAACTGAAGCTTTCTTT. Translating gives CASSLTEAFF. The genes are TRBV6-5 and TRBJ1-1; D unclear. Per the germline V gene, CDR1 is MNHEY and CDR2 is SVGAGI. The CDR3 runs to 10 residues. The ends were cut back, 4 bases at V and 5 bases at J, with 2 bases in the middle.

This clone showed up just a few times. This sequence joins TRBV14 and TRBJ1-6; 10 nucleotides line up with TRBD1. The CDR3 extends over 22 amino acids. The germline V gene encodes CDR1 SGHDN and CDR2 FVKESK. Germline trimming cut 0 bases from V and 8 bases from J; bases unmatched to any gene: 22. The CDR3 loop is CASSQDIIRDRGYNYWDSPLHF. The DNA of the CDR3 is TGTGCCAGCAGCCAAGATATTATCCGGGACAGGGGCTATAATTATTGGGATTCACCCCTCCACTTT.

This clone has just a few counts. The chain recombines TRBV11-2 with TRBJ2-7; 7 bases map to TRBD1. J gave up 1 base and V 4 bases, and 19 bases lay outside the gene matches. The CDR3 length is 19 residues. Germline V gene lookup returns CDR1 SGHAT and CDR2 FQNNGV. The CDR3 reads CASSSPGQTTPSRSYEQYF. DNA for the CDR3: TGTGCCAGCAGCTCGCCGGGACAGACGACTCCCTCTAGGTCCTACGAGCAGTACTTC.

The chain has TRBV20-1 and TRBJ2-4, with D possibly TRBD2 on 5 matching bases. The germline V and J ends were trimmed by 3 bases and 6 bases, with 9 bases remaining between them. The CDR3 covers 12 residues. Germline V gives CDR1 DFQATT, CDR2 SNEGSKA (reference sequence). CDR3 sequence reads: CSASGGGNIQYF. In DNA form, the CDR3 reads TGCAGTGCTAGTGGAGGAGGAAACATTCAGTACTTC.

This clone has ten or more counts. V is TRBV6-1 and J is TRBJ2-7, with 11 bases identical to TRBD2. The CDR3 loop spans 15 amino acids. The V gene end was trimmed by 1 base and the J gene end by 3 bases; junction bases not matched to a gene: 2. CDR1 is MNHNS and CDR2 is SASEGT in the germline V gene. The CDR3 DNA sequence: TGTGCCAGCAGTGAAGGGACTAGCGGGCTCTACGAGCAGTACTTC. This encodes CASSEGTSGLYEQYF.

The chain joins TRBV18 to TRBJ2-5; 10 nucleotides agree with TRBD2. V trimming: 0 bases; J trimming: 1 base; junction bases outside the gene matches: 8. The CDR3 is made up of 18 amino acids. Germline assignment: CDR1 KGHSH and CDR2 LQKENI. The CDR3 region has the DNA TGTGCCAGCTCACCACCAAGGGGGACTAGCGACCTCCAAGAGACCCAGTACTTC. Its translation is CASSPPRGTSDLQETQYF.

V usage is TRBV18 and J usage is TRBJ2-1; possibly TRBD2 for D (5 bases). The germline V and J ends were trimmed by 2 bases and 5 bases, with 13 bases remaining between them. Germline CDR1 reads KGHSH; CDR2 reads LQKENI. The CDR3 length is 15 residues. The CDR3 bases are TGTGCCAGCTCACCAACGGCTAGCCTTGACAATGAGCAGTTCTTC. Translating gives CASSPTASLDNEQFF.

The rearrangement joins TRBV5-1 to TRBJ2-7; TRBD2 matches at 11 bases. Germline-derived CDR1 and CDR2 are SGHRS and YFSETQ. Losses at the gene ends were 5 bases for V and 2 bases for J; bases not matched to a gene: 9. The CDR3 has 16 amino acids. CDR3 amino acids: CASSMGTSGSAYEQYF. The DNA for the CDR3 is TGCGCCAGCAGTATGGGGACTAGCGGATCGGCCTACGAGCAGTACTTC.

V and J are TRBV7-8 and TRBJ2-7; 10 positions agree with TRBD2. CDR1 SGHVS and CDR2 FQNEAQ come from the germline V gene. V lost 5 bases to trimming and J lost 5 bases; unmatched junction nucleotides: 9. This CDR3 has 15 residues. The CDR3 here is CASSASGRAINEQYF. The CDR3 DNA is TGTGCCAGCAGCGCCAGCGGGAGGGCCATTAACGAGCAGTACTTC.

The chain couples TRBV7-3 to TRBJ1-6; the match to TRBD1 covers 10 bases. The V segment lost 5 bases and the J segment 7 bases; nucleotides outside the gene matches: 2. Per germline, CDR1 SGHTA and CDR2 FQGTGA. CDR3 length equals 14 residues. CDR3 region: CASSRDRGNSPLHF. The CDR3 DNA follows: TGTGCCAGCAGCCGGGACAGGGGAAATTCACCCCTCCACTTT.

The chain has TRBV18 and TRBJ2-1; 13 positions agree with TRBD2. Germline values: CDR1 KGHSH, CDR2 LQKENI. This CDR3 has 16 residues. V shed 3 bases and J 5 bases; nucleotides not matched to a gene: 4. The CDR3 sequence: CASSPPGTSGDNEQFF. The CDR3, as DNA: TGTGCCAGCTCACCTCCCGGGACTAGCGGGGACAATGAGCAGTTCTTC. The full variable domain, in which reference TRBV18 and TRBJ2-1 provide the parts outside the CDR3, is NAGVMQNPRHLVRRRGQEARLRCSPMKGHSHVYWYRQLPEEGLKFMVYLQKENIIDESGMPKERFSAEFPKEGPSILRIQQVVRGDSAAYFCASSPPGTSGDNEQFFGPGTRLTVL.

The chain is built from TRBV19 and TRBJ2-1; weak D call: TRBD1 (6 bases). The CDR3 is 14 amino acids. Germline CDR1 and CDR2: LNHDA and SQIVND (reference sequence). The V gene lost 5 bases and the J gene lost 5 bases, with 13 bases spanning the gap. The CDR3 DNA reads as TGTGCCAGTAGTCTACGGGACAACCACAATGAGCAGTTCTTC. It codes for CASSLRDNHNEQFF.

On this clone itself: At one boundary the junction diverges from the germline segment, which might be a read error. The chain has TRBV6-1 and TRBJ2-7; 7 nucleotides align to TRBD1. The CDR3 length is 18 residues. Germline V CDR1 and CDR2: MNHNS, SASEGT. In DNA form, the CDR3 reads TGTGCCAGCACTGAACAGGGGATCGACTGGTTAGTGGGGTACGAGCAGTACTTC. Its protein product is CASTEQGIDWLVGYEQYF.

This chain links TRBV28 with TRBJ1-1; D not certain. Per the germline V gene, CDR1 is MDHEN and CDR2 is SYDVKM. The V gene lost 6 bases and the J gene lost 2 bases, with 7 bases spanning the gap. The CDR3 is made up of 12 amino acids. This CDR3 reads CASSQINTEAFF. In DNA, the CDR3 is TGTGCCAGCAGCCAAATTAACACTGAAGCTTTCTTT.

The chain employs TRBV28 and TRBJ2-5, with D perhaps matching TRBD1 (5 bases). Germline loops: CDR1 MDHEN, CDR2 SYDVKM. The V end was cut by 5 bases, the J end by 2 bases, with 15 bases between. This CDR3 is built from 15 residues. This CDR3 is CASSLRLDRQETQYF. CDR3 DNA: TGTGCCAGCAGTCTGCGTCTAGACAGACAAGAGACCCAGTACTTC.

The J gene is TRBJ2-7, the V gene TRBV28; TRBD1 aligns across 9 bases. The V gene's germline CDR1 is MDHEN and CDR2 SYDVKM. There are 17 residues in the CDR3. V shed 2 bases and J 5 bases; nucleotides not matched to a gene: 13. The CDR3 spells CASSLPRQGEIRDEQYF. The CDR3 DNA reads TGTGCCAGCAGTTTACCCCGACAGGGGGAAATCCGGGACGAGCAGTACTTC.

With respect to this clone: Its ends do not fully match the called genes, so a read error is possible. The chain employs TRBV5-1 and TRBJ2-7, with TRBD1 matching 9 bases. The V gene's germline CDR1 is SGHRS and CDR2 YFSETQ. The length of the CDR3 is 13 residues. The CDR3 loop is CASSFGQGLIRFF. The DNA of the CDR3 is TGCGCCAGCAGCTTCGGACAGGGGTTGATTAGGTTTTTC.

The rearrangement uses TRBV7-7 and TRBJ2-1; TRBD2 is a possible D gene (6 bases). Trimming pared 4 bases from V and 8 bases from J, leaving 24 bases between. The CDR3 consists of 17 residues. Germline V gene data show CDR1 as SSHAT and CDR2 as FNYEAQ (reference sequence). The CDR3 protein is CASSSRSGLSVGDEQFF. CDR3 nucleotide sequence: TGTGCCAGCAGCTCCAGGTCGGGACTTTCGGTCGGGGATGAGCAGTTCTTC. The entire variable domain, with the rest obtained from reference TRBV7-7 and TRBJ2-1, is as follows: GAGVSQSPRYKVTKRGQDVTLRCDPISSHATLYWYQQALGQGPEFLTYFNYEAQPDKSGLPSDRFSAERPEGSISTLTIQRTEQRDSAMYRCASSSRSGLSVGDEQFFGPGTRLTVL.

The chain couples TRBV2 to TRBJ2-6, with D uncertain. Per germline, CDR1 SNHLY and CDR2 FYNNEI. The ends were cut back, 7 bases at V and 0 bases at J, with 7 bases in the middle. This CDR3 spans 14 amino acids. The CDR3 loop reads CASKQPSGANVLTF. CDR3 in DNA: TGTGCCAGCAAACAGCCCTCTGGGGCCAACGTCCTGACTTTC.

This chain connects TRBV20-1 to TRBJ2-7; D is undetermined. The CDR3 length is 11 residues. The V end lost 3 bases, the J end lost 3 bases, and 6 bases lay between the germline ends. Looked up from germline, CDR1 is DFQATT and CDR2 is SNEGSKA (reference sequence). The CDR3 DNA sequence: TGCAGTGCTAGTTTTCTCTACGAGCAGTACTTC. Its protein product is CSASFLYEQYF.

The chain has TRBV5-6 and TRBJ2-6, with 7 bases fitting TRBD2. Trimming took 4 bases from V and 2 from J; bases not matched to a gene: 3. Germline loops: CDR1 SGHDT, CDR2 YYEEEE. CDR3 length equals 15 residues. CDR3 nucleotide sequence: TGTGCCAGCAGCCCGCTAGCGGCTGGGGCCAACGTCCTGACTTTC. Translated: CASSPLAAGANVLTF.

The chain has TRBV30 and TRBJ2-1, with a possible D match to TRBD2 (5 bases). This CDR3 contains 12 residues. V was trimmed by 5 bases and J by 9 bases, leaving 14 bases between them. CDR1 and CDR2 (germline): GTSNPN, SVGIG (reference sequence). CDR3 in amino acids: CAWDPAGGEQFF. DNA of the CDR3: TGTGCCTGGGACCCTGCTGGAGGTGAGCAGTTCTTC.